In this sample, the clone carrying this T cell receptor (beta chain) turned up a few times. The V gene's germline CDR1 is SGHVS and CDR2 FQNEAQ. CDR3 size: 14 residues. J was trimmed by 10 bases and V by 3 bases; bases with no gene match: 9. MiXCR, run by TCRdb on the 5' RACE reads, gives a single entry per CDR3 protein. This sample carries approximately 560,000 distinct CDR3 sequences, approximately 15% of them seen once, and the ten largest clones take less than 10%. This specimen comes from a study of T-cell memory formation after mild COVID-19. V and J are TRBV7-8 and TRBJ2-1; 7 nucleotides line up with TRBD2. Sequenced material: PBMCs or a T cell subset sorted from them (not recorded which). This receptor was taken from an adult woman who had mild COVID-19 (a few samples of this study predate the infection). Cell type and time point are not known. The CDR3 bases are TGTGCCAGCAGCTTCTTAGGGACTACCATAGAGCAGTTCTTC. It yields the protein CASSFLGTTIEQFF.